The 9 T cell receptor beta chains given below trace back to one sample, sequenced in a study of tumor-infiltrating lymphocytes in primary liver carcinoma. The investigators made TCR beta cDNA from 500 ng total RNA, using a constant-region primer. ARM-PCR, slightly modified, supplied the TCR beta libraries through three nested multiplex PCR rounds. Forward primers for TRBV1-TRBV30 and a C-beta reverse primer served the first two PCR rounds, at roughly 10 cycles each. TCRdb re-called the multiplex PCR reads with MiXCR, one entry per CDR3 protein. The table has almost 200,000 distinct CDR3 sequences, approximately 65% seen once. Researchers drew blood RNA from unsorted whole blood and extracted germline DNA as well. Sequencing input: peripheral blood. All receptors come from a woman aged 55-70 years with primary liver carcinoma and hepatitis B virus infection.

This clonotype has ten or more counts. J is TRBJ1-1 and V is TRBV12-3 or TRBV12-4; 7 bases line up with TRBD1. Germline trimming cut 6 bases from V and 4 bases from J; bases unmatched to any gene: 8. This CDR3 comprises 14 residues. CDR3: CASSPQGGLTEAFF. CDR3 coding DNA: TGTGCCAGCAGCCCGCAGGGGGGGCTCACTGAAGCTTTCTTT.

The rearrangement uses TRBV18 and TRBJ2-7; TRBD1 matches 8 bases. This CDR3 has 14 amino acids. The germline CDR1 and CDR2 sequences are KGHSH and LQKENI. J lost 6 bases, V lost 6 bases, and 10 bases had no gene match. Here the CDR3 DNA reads TGTGCCAGCTCTCGTGGACAGGGCCTGGGCGAGCAGTACTTC. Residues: CASSRGQGLGEQYF. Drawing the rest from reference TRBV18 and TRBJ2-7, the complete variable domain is NAGVMQNPRHLVRRRGQEARLRCSPMKGHSHVYWYRQLPEEGLKFMVYLQKENIIDESGMPKERFSAEFPKEGPSILRIQQVVRGDSAAYFCASSRGQGLGEQYFGPGTRLTVT.

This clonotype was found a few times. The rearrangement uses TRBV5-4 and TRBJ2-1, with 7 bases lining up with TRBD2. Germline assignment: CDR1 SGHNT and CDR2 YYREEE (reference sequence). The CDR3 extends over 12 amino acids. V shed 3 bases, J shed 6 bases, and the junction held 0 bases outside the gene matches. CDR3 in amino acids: CASSSSGNEQFF. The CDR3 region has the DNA TGTGCCAGCAGCTCTAGCGGCAATGAGCAGTTCTTC.

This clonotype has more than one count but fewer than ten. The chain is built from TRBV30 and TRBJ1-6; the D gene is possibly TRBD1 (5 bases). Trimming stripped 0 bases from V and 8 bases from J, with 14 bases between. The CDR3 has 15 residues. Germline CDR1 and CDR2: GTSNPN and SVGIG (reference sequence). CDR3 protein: CAWSVLTGADSPLHF. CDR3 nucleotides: TGTGCCTGGAGTGTACTAACTGGGGCCGATTCACCCCTCCACTTT.

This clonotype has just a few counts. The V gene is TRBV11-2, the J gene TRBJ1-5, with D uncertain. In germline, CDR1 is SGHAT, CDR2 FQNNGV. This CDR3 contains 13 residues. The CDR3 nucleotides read TGTGCATGCAGCTTAGATCGAAATCAGCCCCAGCATTTT. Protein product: CACSLDRNQPQHF.

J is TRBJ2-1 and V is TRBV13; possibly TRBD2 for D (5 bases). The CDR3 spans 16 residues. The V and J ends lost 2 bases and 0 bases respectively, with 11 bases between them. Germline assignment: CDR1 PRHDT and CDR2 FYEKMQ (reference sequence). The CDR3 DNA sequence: TGTGCCAGCAGCTTATTAGCGTTGAGCTCCTACAATGAGCAGTTCTTC. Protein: CASSLLALSSYNEQFF.

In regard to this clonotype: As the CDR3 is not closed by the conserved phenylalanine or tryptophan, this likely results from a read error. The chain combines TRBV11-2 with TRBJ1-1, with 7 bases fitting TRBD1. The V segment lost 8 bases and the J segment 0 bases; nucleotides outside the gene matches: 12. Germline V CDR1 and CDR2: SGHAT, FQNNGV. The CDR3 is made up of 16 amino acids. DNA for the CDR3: TGTGCCAGCGGCGCAGGGGGTGGATGGGTGAACACTGAAGCTTTCCTT. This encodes CASGAGGGWVNTEAFL.

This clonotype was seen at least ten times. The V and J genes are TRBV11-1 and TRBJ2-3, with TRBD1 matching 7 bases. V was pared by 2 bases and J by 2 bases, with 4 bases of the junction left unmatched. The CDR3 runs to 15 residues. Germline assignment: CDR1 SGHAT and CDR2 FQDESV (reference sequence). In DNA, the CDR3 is TGTGCCAGCAGCTTAAGGCAGGGGGACACAGATACGCAGTATTTT. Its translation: CASSLRQGDTDTQYF.

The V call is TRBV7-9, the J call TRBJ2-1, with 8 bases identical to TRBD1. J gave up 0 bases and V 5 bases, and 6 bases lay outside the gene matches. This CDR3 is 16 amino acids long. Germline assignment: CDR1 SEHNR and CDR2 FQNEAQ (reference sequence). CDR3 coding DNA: TGTGCCAGCAGCCATCTCGACAGGGGCTCCTACAATGAGCAGTTCTTC. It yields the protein CASSHLDRGSYNEQFF.